This entry lists 7 T cell receptor beta chains sequenced from one sample in a study of cytomegalovirus exposure and HLA in healthy donors. It was with 60 Vbeta and 13 Jbeta primers that the PCR ran. TCRdb's copy holds only in-frame clones and misses some; the assay was immunoSEQ multiplex PCR. The table lists 95,000 to 150,000 clones, 65% to 80% of them singletons. Sequencing was carried out using PBMCs. These receptors came from a woman aged 40 to 49 in good health and CMV-seropositive.

CDR3 residues: CASSLRWGDGQPQHF. CDR3 coding DNA: TGTGCCAGCAGCCTGCGGTGGGGGGACGGTCAGCCCCAGCATTTT. The genes are TRBV5-5 and TRBJ1-5; D is perhaps TRBD1 (5 bases). V gave up 4 bases and J gave up 6 bases, with 17 bases separating them. CDR3 length: 15 amino acids. The germline gives CDR1 SGHKS, CDR2 YYEKEE (reference sequence).

In this sample, this clone turned up once. CDR3 loop: CASSLAAGIEETQYF. In nucleotides, the CDR3 is TGCGCCAGCAGCTTGGCCGCGGGGATAGAAGAGACCCAGTACTTC. The chain links TRBV5-1 to TRBJ2-5; D may be TRBD2 (6 bases). Germline CDR1 is SGHRS and CDR2 is YFSETQ. Between the trimmed V and J ends, which lost 0 bases and 3 bases, there was a span of 12 bases. The CDR3 extends over 15 amino acids.

The chain has TRBV7-2 and TRBJ2-1; 7 bases fit TRBD2. The V and J ends lost 8 bases and 9 bases, in that order; junction bases with no gene match: 13. The germline gives CDR1 SGHTA, CDR2 FQGNSA. The CDR3 covers 14 residues. For the CDR3, the DNA is TGTGCCAGCGGCCTGGTAGCGGGTGGTGGTGAGCAGTTCTTC. Protein sequence: CASGLVAGGGEQFF.

The chain combines TRBV5-3 with TRBJ2-5; 7 nucleotides match TRBD1. TRBV5-3 is an ORF, and what it does is uncertain. With V trimmed by 1 base and J by 5 bases, 14 bases remained unmatched. The CDR3 is 17 residues long. The chain's CDR3 is CARSLIGTPTGLETQYF. The CDR3 nucleotides read TGTGCCAGAAGCTTGATCGGGACCCCGACAGGGTTGGAGACCCAGTACTTC.

The V and J genes are TRBV5-4 and TRBJ2-1, with 7 bases lining up with TRBD1. Germline V gene sequence: CDR1 SGHNT, CDR2 YYREEE (reference sequence). Trimming at V came to 2 bases and at J to 6 bases, leaving 8 bases not matched to a gene. This CDR3 contains 15 residues. This CDR3 reads CASSFDRVGLNEQFF. CDR3 DNA: TGTGCCAGCAGCTTTGACAGGGTAGGCCTCAATGAGCAGTTCTTC.

The V call is TRBV2, the J call TRBJ2-4; D remains ambiguous. CDR3 length: 15 amino acids. The germline V and J ends were trimmed by 0 bases and 3 bases, with 9 bases remaining between them. Germline CDR1 SNHLY, CDR2 FYNNEI. The CDR3 loop reads CASSEARAIKNIQYF. The CDR3, as DNA: TGTGCCAGCAGTGAAGCGCGAGCGATCAAAAACATTCAGTACTTC.

The CDR3 loop is CASSQGSSGQETQYF. The CDR3 nucleotides are TGCGCCAGCAGCCAAGGGTCTAGCGGACAAGAGACCCAGTACTTC. The chain joins TRBV4-3 to TRBJ2-5, with 7 positions matching TRBD2. V shed 1 base, J shed 2 bases, and the junction held 4 bases outside the gene matches. The V gene's germline CDR1 is LGHNA and CDR2 YSLEER. This CDR3 is 15 amino acids long.